A selection of T cell receptor beta chains follows, all from one sample in a study of human T cells and chemical hapten exposure. TCRdb called the RACE reads again in MiXCR, with one record for every CDR3 protein. The profile shows some 91,000 distinct CDR3 sequences, around 12% of them singletons. The specimen was whole blood, collected in connection with sensitization to the hapten diphenylcyclopropenone (DPC). These receptors were collected from a woman in her thirties or forties with alopecia areata. Some clones in this sample may be carry-over from other donors' samples. Both conserved end residues are part of each CDR3. The D gene is left open where the match is weak. A row's size may be missing; if present it is once, few, many or a size class.

V,size,J,D,DNA,CDR3
TRBV5-5,-,TRBJ1-5,-,TGTGCCAGCAGTCCAGAAGCAGGGAATCATCAGCCCCAGCATTTT,CASSPEAGNHQPQHF
TRBV7-2,-,TRBJ2-5,-,TGTGCCAGCAGCTTAGATCTTCCTTGGACCCAGTACTTC,CASSLDLPWTQYF
TRBV7-9,few,TRBJ1-1,-,TGTGCCAGCACCGTTGACACTGAAGCTTTCTTT,CASTVDTEAFF
TRBV28,few,TRBJ2-7,-,TGTGCCAGCAGTTTTCAATACGAGCAGTACTTC,CASSFQYEQYF
TRBV20-1,-,TRBJ1-2,-,TGCAGTGCTAGCCTAGGGGGGGCGAGCGATGGCTACACCTTC,CSASLGGASDGYTF
TRBV3-1,few,TRBJ1-5,-,TGTGCCAGCAGCCAAGAAGGTCAGCCCCAGCATTTT,CASSQEGQPQHF
TRBV12-3/TRBV12-4,few,TRBJ2-7,-,TGTGCCAGCAGCCGCGAGCAGTACTTC,CASSREQYF
TRBV7-2,few,TRBJ2-5,-,TGTGCCAGCACCCGCGACTGGGTCGAGACCCAGTACTTC,CASTRDWVETQYF
TRBV11-3,-,TRBJ2-2,-,TGTGCCAGCAGCCGAACTAGATCCGGGGAGCTGTTTTTT,CASSRTRSGELFF
TRBV10-3,few,TRBJ2-1,-,TGTGCCATCAGTGAGACGGACCCAGGGAGGTTCTTC,CAISETDPGRFF
TRBV7-2,few,TRBJ2-3,-,TGTGCCAGCAGCTTAGCGCCGCCACCCGGCACAGATACGCAGTATTTT,CASSLAPPPGTDTQYF
TRBV7-2,few,TRBJ1-6,-,TGTGCCAGCAGCTTTCTGGGACTTACTAATTCACCCCTCCACTTT,CASSFLGLTNSPLHF
TRBV7-9,-,TRBJ2-1,TRBD2,TGTGCCAGCAGGGGACTAGCCAACAATGAGCAGTTCTTC,CASRGLANNEQFF
TRBV7-3,few,TRBJ1-4,-,TGTGCCAGCAGCTACGACCTGGGGATGCGAGAGGAAAAACTGTTTTTT,CASSYDLGMREEKLFF
TRBV9,few,TRBJ1-1,-,TGTGCCAGCAGCGTAGATGGGAACACTGAAGCTTTCTTT,CASSVDGNTEAFF
TRBV2,many,TRBJ2-3,TRBD2,TGTGCCAGCAGGGGGACTAGTCCAGTTGGTACGCAGTATTTT,CASRGTSPVGTQYF
TRBV27,-,TRBJ2-7,TRBD2,TGTGCCAGCAGCCGTAGCGGGTACCCCGGAAACGAGCAGTACTTC,CASSRSGYPGNEQYF
TRBV24-1,-,TRBJ2-3,TRBD2,TGTGCCACCAGTGAGCGAACTCCGGGACTAGCGGGAGGGCGGAATACGCAGTATTTT,CATSERTPGLAGGRNTQYF
TRBV6-5,few,TRBJ1-6,-,TGTGCCAGCAGTTACTCGTGGCGTTCGAGCTCCTATAATTCACCCCTCCACTTT,CASSYSWRSSSYNSPLHF
TRBV28,many,TRBJ1-1,TRBD1,TGTGCCAGCCTCCCTCCGGGACAGGTGAACACTGAAGCTTTCTTT,CASLPPGQVNTEAFF
TRBV9,-,TRBJ1-3,-,TGTGCCAGCAGCCTAACCCCAACGTCCTCTGGAAACACCATATATTTT,CASSLTPTSSGNTIYF
TRBV12-3/TRBV12-4,few,TRBJ1-1,-,TGTGCCAGCGGGTGGTTAGAAAACACTGAAGCTTTCTTT,CASGWLENTEAFF
TRBV28,many,TRBJ1-5,-,TGTGCCAGCAGTTTTTTTGTTAATTACCGGGACATGGGCAATCAGCCCCAGCATTTT,CASSFFVNYRDMGNQPQHF
TRBV30,few,TRBJ2-3,-,TGTGCCTGGAGTGTTTTCGGGGATACGCAGTATTTT,CAWSVFGDTQYF
TRBV12-3/TRBV12-4,few,TRBJ2-1,TRBD2,TGTGCCAGCAGTTTATATGCGGGAGGATACAATGAGCAGTTCTTC,CASSLYAGGYNEQFF
TRBV20-1,-,TRBJ1-1,-,TGCAGTGCGGCCTACATCAGAGGAGGGAGCATGAACACTGAAGCTTTCTTT,CSAAYIRGGSMNTEAFF
TRBV11-2,-,TRBJ1-5,-,TGTGCCAGCAGCTTGTTCGTGGGAAGGGGCAATCAGCCCCAGCATTTT,CASSLFVGRGNQPQHF
TRBV27,few,TRBJ2-7,-,TGTGCCAGCAGTCAAGACCCGTTTGGCGAGCAGTACTTC,CASSQDPFGEQYF
TRBV7-2,-,TRBJ2-7,-,TGTGCCAGCAGCTACATAGCCTACGAGCAGTACTTC,CASSYIAYEQYF
TRBV12-3/TRBV12-4,few,TRBJ2-7,-,TGTGCCAGCAGTTTAGGGTCCGGGATGCGCCCCTACGAGCAGTACTTC,CASSLGSGMRPYEQYF
TRBV6-5,-,TRBJ1-3,-,TGTGCCAGCAGTTACGGTGGAGGGATCCCACATGGAAACACCATATATTTT,CASSYGGGIPHGNTIYF
TRBV20-1,-,TRBJ1-5,-,TGCAGTGCTAGAGATCAGGACTATAGCAATCAGCCCCAGCATTTT,CSARDQDYSNQPQHF
TRBV28,-,TRBJ1-1,-,TGTGCCAGCCTCTTGGGGAGCATGAACACTGAAGCTTTCTTT,CASLLGSMNTEAFF
TRBV5-6,-,TRBJ2-1,-,TGTGCCAGCAGCCCGGTCCAGGGTGAGCAGTTCTTC,CASSPVQGEQFF
TRBV29-1,few,TRBJ2-3,-,TGCAGCGTCAGCCAGGGCGGGAACACAGATACGCAGTATTTT,CSVSQGGNTDTQYF
TRBV20-1,-,TRBJ2-1,TRBD2,TGCAGTGTCCCGGGACTAGCGGGAGGCAATGAGCAGTTCTTC,CSVPGLAGGNEQFF
TRBV6-2/TRBV6-3,many,TRBJ2-5,-,TGTGCCAGCAGTTACGAGGCTCAAGAGACCCAGTACTTC,CASSYEAQETQYF
TRBV24-1,-,TRBJ1-2,TRBD1,TGTGCCACCCGAAAGGGGACAGCCTATGGCTACACCTTC,CATRKGTAYGYTF
TRBV30,-,TRBJ2-2,-,TGTGCCTGGACGGGACATCGGACCGGGGAGCTGTTTTTT,CAWTGHRTGELFF
TRBV9,-,TRBJ2-1,TRBD2,TGTGCCAGCAGCTCAGGACTAGTCAATGAGCAGTTCTTC,CASSSGLVNEQFF
TRBV7-9,many,TRBJ2-1,-,TGTGCCAGCAGAAAGCCGTGGGACACTGAGCAGTTCTTC,CASRKPWDTEQFF
TRBV29-1,-,TRBJ2-3,TRBD2,TGCAGCGTAAGCCCGAGGACTAGAGGCGATACGCAGTATTTT,CSVSPRTRGDTQYF
TRBV29-1,few,TRBJ2-7,TRBD2,TGCAGCGTTGTTCCAGCGGGAGACGAGCAGTACTTC,CSVVPAGDEQYF
TRBV14,once,TRBJ1-1,TRBD1,TGTGCCAGCAGCGTTACGACAGGGACAGCTTTCTTT,CASSVTTGTAFF
TRBV7-2,few,TRBJ2-3,-,TGTGCCAGCAGCCCCGGCTCAAAAGATACGCAGTATTTT,CASSPGSKDTQYF
TRBV18,many,TRBJ1-4,TRBD1,TGTGCCAGCTCACGGACAGGGGGACGTAATGAAAAACTGTTTTTT,CASSRTGGRNEKLFF